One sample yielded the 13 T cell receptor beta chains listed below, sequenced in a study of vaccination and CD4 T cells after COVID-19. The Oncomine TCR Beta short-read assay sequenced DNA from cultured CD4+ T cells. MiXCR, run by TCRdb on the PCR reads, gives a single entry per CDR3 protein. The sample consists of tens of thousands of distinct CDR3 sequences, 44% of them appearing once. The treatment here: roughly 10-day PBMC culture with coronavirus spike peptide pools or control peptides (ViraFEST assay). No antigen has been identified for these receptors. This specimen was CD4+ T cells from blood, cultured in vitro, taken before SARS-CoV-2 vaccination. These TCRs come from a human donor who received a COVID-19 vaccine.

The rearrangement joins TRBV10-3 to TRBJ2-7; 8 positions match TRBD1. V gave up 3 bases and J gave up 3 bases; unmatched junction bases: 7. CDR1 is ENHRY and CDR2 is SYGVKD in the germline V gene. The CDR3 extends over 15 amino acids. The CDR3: CAISDSGGENYEQYF. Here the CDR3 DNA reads TGTGCCATCAGTGATTCAGGGGGCGAGAACTACGAGCAGTACTTC.

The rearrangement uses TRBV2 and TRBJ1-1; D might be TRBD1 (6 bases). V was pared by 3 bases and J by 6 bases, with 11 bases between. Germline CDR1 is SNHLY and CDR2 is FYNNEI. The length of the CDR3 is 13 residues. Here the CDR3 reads CASSDWWTAEAFF. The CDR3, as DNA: TGTGCCAGCAGTGATTGGTGGACAGCTGAAGCTTTCTTT.

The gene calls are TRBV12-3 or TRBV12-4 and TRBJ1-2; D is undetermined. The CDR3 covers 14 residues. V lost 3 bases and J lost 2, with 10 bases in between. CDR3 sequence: CASSFGRRNYGYTF. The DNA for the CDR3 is TGTGCCAGCAGTTTTGGCAGGAGAAACTATGGCTACACCTTC.

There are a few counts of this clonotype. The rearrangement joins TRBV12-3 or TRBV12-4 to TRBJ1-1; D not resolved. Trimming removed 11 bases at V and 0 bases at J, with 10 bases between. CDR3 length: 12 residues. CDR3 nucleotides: TGTGCCTGTTCCACGGTGAACACTGAAGCTTTCTTT. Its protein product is CACSTVNTEAFF.

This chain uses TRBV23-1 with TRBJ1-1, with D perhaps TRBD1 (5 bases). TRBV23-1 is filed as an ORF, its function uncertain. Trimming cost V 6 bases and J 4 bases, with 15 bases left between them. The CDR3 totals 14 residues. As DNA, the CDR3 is TGCGCCAGCAGCCAGGGTCCTGGCGTCACTGAAGCTTTCTTT. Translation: CASSQGPGVTEAFF.

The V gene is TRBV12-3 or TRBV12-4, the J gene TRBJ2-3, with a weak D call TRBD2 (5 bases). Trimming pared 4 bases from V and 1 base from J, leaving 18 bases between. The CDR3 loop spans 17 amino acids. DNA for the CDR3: TGTGCCAGCAGTTGGGAAACAGACTATCCCGGCACAGATACGCAGTATTTT. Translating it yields CASSWETDYPGTDTQYF.

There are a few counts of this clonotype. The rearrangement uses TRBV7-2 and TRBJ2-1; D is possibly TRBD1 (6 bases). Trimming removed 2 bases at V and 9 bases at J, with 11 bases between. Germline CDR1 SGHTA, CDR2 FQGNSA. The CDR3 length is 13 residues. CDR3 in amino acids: CASSLRQEGEQFF. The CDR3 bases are TGTGCCAGCAGCTTAAGACAGGAAGGTGAGCAGTTCTTC.

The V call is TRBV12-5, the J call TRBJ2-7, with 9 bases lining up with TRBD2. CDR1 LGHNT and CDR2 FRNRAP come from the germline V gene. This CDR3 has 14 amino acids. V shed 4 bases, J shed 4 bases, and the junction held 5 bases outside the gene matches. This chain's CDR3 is CASGSGTSSYEQYF. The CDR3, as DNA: TGTGCTAGTGGTTCCGGGACTAGCTCTTACGAGCAGTACTTC.

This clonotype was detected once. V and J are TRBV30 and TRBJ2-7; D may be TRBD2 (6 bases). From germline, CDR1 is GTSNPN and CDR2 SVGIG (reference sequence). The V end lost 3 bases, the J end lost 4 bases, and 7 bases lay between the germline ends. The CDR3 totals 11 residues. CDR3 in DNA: TGTGCCTGGAGGGGGAGGTACGAGCAGTACTTC. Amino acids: CAWRGRYEQYF. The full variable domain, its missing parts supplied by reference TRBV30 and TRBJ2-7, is SQTIHQWPATLVQPVGSPLSLECTVEGTSNPNLYWYRQAAGRGLQLLFYSVGIGQISSEVPQNLSASRPQDRQFILSSKKLLLSDSGFYLCAWRGRYEQYFGPGTRLTVT.

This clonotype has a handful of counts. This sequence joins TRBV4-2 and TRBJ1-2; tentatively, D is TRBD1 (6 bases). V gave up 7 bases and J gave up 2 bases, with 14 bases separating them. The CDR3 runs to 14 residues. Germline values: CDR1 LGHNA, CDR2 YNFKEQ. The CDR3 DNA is TGTGCCAGCAACCCTCTCGGACAGAACTATGGCTACACCTTC. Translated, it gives CASNPLGQNYGYTF.

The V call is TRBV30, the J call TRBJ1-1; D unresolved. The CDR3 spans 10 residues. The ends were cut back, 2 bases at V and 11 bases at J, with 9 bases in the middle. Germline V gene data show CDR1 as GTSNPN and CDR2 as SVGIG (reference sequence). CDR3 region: CAWSRREAFF. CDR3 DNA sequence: TGTGCCTGGAGTCGGCGGGAGGCTTTCTTT.

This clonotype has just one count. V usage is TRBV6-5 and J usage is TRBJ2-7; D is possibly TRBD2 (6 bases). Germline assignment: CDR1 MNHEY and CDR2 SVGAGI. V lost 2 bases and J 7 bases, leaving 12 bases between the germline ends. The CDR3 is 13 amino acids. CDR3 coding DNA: TGTGCCAGCAGTTACGGGACTTTAGGAGAGCAGTACTTC. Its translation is CASSYGTLGEQYF.

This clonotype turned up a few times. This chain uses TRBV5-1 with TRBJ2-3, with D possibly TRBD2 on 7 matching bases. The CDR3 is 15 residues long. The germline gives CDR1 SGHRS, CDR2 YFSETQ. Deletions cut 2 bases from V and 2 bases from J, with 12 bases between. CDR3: CASSLGGGTTDTQYF. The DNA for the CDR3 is TGCGCCAGCAGCTTAGGCGGGGGCACCACAGATACGCAGTATTTT.